Following are 14 T cell receptor beta chains from one sample sequenced in a study of a mutant IDH1 vaccine in newly diagnosed glioma. The time point: week 35, safety follow-up. Every single dose of the vaccine, 300 ug of mutant IDH1 20-mer peptide, came with topical imiquimod. Antigen specificity for these receptors is unknown. Only in-frame clones appear in the TCRdb table, and some are missing; sequencing was by immunoSEQ multiplex PCR. The data contain about 68,000 clones, about four fifths of them singletons. The specimen was PBMCs, collected from a glioma patient whose treatment included an IDH1 peptide vaccine. The receptors were sampled from a man aged 18-30 years with glioma.

This chain connects TRBV6-1 to TRBJ2-1, with 9 bases lining up with TRBD1. The CDR3 is 14 residues long. The germline V gene encodes CDR1 MNHNS and CDR2 SASEGT. Losses at the gene ends were 6 bases for V and 7 bases for J; bases not matched to a gene: 7. In nucleotides, the CDR3 is TGTGCCAGCAGGGAGGACAGGGGATTGAATGAGCAGTTCTTC. Protein: CASREDRGLNEQFF.

The genes are TRBV1 and TRBJ2-7; no check of the table's D call, TRBD1, against the DNA was made. TRBV1 is reported as a pseudogene. The CDR3 consists of 18 residues. CDR3 bases: TGCACCAGCAGCCAAGATAGAGGACAGGGGGCTGTAAGTTACGAGCAGTACTTC. Its translation is CTSSQDRGQGAVSYEQYF.

The chain is built from TRBV4-3 and TRBJ1-5, with D perhaps TRBD1 (5 bases). The CDR3 runs 16 residues. Germline CDR1 LGHNA, CDR2 YSLEER. V was shortened by 1 base and J by 9 bases, with 19 bases between the two germline ends. CDR3 sequence reads: CASSQVWGPPDPPQHF. The CDR3 nucleotides are TGCGCCAGCAGCCAAGTCTGGGGACCACCGGATCCGCCCCAGCATTTT.

The chain uses TRBV30 and TRBJ2-7; D assignment may be TRBD1 or TRBD2 (6 bases each). V shed 0 bases and J shed 10 bases, with 16 bases lying between them. The CDR3 has 13 residues. Germline loops: CDR1 GTSNPN, CDR2 SVGIG (reference sequence). CDR3 nucleotide sequence: TGTGCCTGGAGTGTACTGTTAGGGGGAGGTCAGTACTTC. It is translated as CAWSVLLGGGQYF.

This chain joins TRBV6-1 and TRBJ1-5; 7 bases agree with TRBD1. The CDR3 runs to 13 residues. The germline gives CDR1 MNHNS, CDR2 SASEGT. J was trimmed by 9 bases and V by 1 base; bases with no gene match: 3. CDR3 DNA: TGTGCCAGCAGTGAAGGACGGACAGGGCCCCAGCATTTT. Translation gives CASSEGRTGPQHF.

The rearrangement uses TRBV15 and TRBJ2-1; 12 bases are shared with TRBD2. Germline CDR1 and CDR2: LNHNV and YYDKDF (reference sequence). CDR3 length equals 17 residues. V lost 1 base and J lost 8; bases outside the gene matches: 9. The CDR3 loop reads CATSRAQTSGGSDEQFF. In nucleotides, the CDR3 is TGTGCCACCAGCAGAGCCCAGACTAGCGGGGGCTCGGATGAGCAGTTCTTC.

The chain links TRBV9 to TRBJ2-7, with 8 bases lining up with TRBD2. The germline V gene encodes CDR1 SGDLS and CDR2 YYNGEE. V lost 4 bases to trimming and J lost 4 bases; unmatched junction nucleotides: 10. The CDR3 runs to 15 residues. CDR3 amino acids: CASSPGTSDLYEQYF. DNA for the CDR3: TGTGCCAGCAGCCCCGGGACTAGTGACCTATACGAGCAGTACTTC.

The V and J genes are TRBV28 and TRBJ2-7; TRBD2 matches 8 bases. Germline values: CDR1 MDHEN, CDR2 SYDVKM. This CDR3 spans 12 amino acids. This CDR3 is CSAGGLWDEQYF. In DNA, the CDR3 is TGTTCCGCGGGAGGCCTCTGGGACGAGCAGTACTTC. Together with reference TRBV28 and TRBJ2-7, the CDR3 gives the full variable domain: DVKVTQSSRYLVKRTGEKVFLECVQDMDHENMFWYRQDPGLGLRLIYFSYDVKMKEKGDIPEGYSVSREKKERFSLILESASTNQTSMYLCSAGGLWDEQYFGPGTRLTVT.

This sequence joins TRBV10-1 and TRBJ1-1; D call uncertain. Deletions cut 6 bases from V and 0 bases from J, with 20 bases between. Germline V gene sequence: CDR1 WNHNN, CDR2 SYGVQD (reference sequence). The CDR3 extends over 17 amino acids. CDR3 residues: CASRDPPVGYLNTEAFF. Here the CDR3 DNA reads TGCGCCAGCAGGGACCCCCCAGTGGGGTACTTGAACACTGAAGCTTTCTTT.

Concerning this clone itself: Within the sample, other DNA sequences also encode this same CDR3. The chain uses TRBV11-2 and TRBJ1-1, with D hard to call. Germline CDR1 is SGHAT and CDR2 is FQNNGV. V lost 5 bases and J lost 2, with 3 bases in between. This CDR3 region has 11 residues. This CDR3 is CASSLNTEAFF. The DNA for the CDR3 is TGTGCCAGCAGCCTCAACACTGAAGCTTTCTTT.

J is TRBJ2-3 and V is TRBV7-3, with 8 bases lining up with TRBD2. V was pared by 5 bases and J by 0 bases, with 1 base of the junction left unmatched. CDR3 size: 14 residues. The germline V gene encodes CDR1 SGHTA and CDR2 FQGTGA. This CDR3 reads CASSPSGSTDTQYF. CDR3 bases: TGTGCCAGCAGCCCTAGCGGGAGCACAGATACGCAGTATTTT.

The genes are TRBV19 and TRBJ1-2; D is perhaps TRBD1 (5 bases). The CDR3 has 13 amino acids. The germline gives CDR1 LNHDA, CDR2 SQIVND (reference sequence). V was trimmed by 6 bases and J by 5 bases, leaving 13 bases between them. The CDR3 sequence is CASSPRVEYGYTF. For the CDR3, the DNA is TGTGCCAGTAGCCCCAGGGTTGAGTATGGCTACACCTTC. Looking up the rest from reference TRBV19 and TRBJ1-2 gives the full variable domain: DGGITQSPKYLFRKEGQNVTLSCEQNLNHDAMYWYRQDPGQGLRLIYYSQIVNDFQKGDIAEGYSVSREKKESFPLTVTSAQKNPTAFYLCASSPRVEYGYTFGSGTRLTVV.

The chain is built from TRBV2 and TRBJ1-4; D may be TRBD1 (6 bases). Germline assignment: CDR1 SNHLY and CDR2 FYNNEI. The V gene lost 9 bases and the J gene lost 0 bases, with 11 bases spanning the gap. The CDR3 length is 14 residues. CDR3 residues: CARGGHATNEKLFF. CDR3 DNA: TGTGCCAGGGGGGGGCACGCAACTAATGAAAAACTGTTTTTT.

The V call is TRBV6-6, the J call TRBJ2-7; TRBD2 agrees at 10 bases. V dropped 6 bases and J dropped 3; count of bases not matched to a gene: 8. This CDR3 comprises 15 residues. The germline V gene encodes CDR1 MNHNY and CDR2 SVGAGI (reference sequence). The CDR3 DNA reads TGTGCCAGCAGCCTACTAGCGGGATACGGCTACGAGCAGTACTTC. Amino acids: CASSLLAGYGYEQYF.